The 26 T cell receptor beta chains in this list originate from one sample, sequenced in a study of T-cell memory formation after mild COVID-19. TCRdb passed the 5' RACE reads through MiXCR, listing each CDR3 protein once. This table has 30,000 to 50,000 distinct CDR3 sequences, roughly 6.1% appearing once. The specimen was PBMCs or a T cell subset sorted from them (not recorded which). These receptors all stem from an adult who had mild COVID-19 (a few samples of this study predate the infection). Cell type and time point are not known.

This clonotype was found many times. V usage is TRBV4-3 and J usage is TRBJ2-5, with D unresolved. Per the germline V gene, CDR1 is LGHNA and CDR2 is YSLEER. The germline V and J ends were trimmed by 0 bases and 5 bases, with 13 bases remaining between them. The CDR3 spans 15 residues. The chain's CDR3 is CASSQEAGSWETQYF. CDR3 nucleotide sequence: TGCGCCAGCAGCCAAGAGGCCGGCAGTTGGGAGACCCAGTACTTC.

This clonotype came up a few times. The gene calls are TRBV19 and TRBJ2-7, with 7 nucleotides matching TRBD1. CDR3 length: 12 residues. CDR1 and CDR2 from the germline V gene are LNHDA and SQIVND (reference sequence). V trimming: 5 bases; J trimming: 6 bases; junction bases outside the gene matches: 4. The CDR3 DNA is TGTGCCAGTAGTTCCCGACAGGGCGAGCAGTACTTC. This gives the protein CASSSRQGEQYF.

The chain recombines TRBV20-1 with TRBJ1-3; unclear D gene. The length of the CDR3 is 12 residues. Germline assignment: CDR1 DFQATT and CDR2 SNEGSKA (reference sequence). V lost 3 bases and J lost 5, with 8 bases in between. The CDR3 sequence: CSAREDRNTIYF. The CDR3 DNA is TGCAGTGCTAGGGAAGATCGAAACACCATATATTTT.

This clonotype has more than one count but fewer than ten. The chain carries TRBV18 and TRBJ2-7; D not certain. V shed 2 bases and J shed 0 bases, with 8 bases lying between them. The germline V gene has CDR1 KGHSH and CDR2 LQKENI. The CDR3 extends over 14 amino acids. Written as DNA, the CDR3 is TGTGCCAGCTCACCAGGTGGAGTCTCCTACGAGCAGTACTTC. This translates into CASSPGGVSYEQYF.

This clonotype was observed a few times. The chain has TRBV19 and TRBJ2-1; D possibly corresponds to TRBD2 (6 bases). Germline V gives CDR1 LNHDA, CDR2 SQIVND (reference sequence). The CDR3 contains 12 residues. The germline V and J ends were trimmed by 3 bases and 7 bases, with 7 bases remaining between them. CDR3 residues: CASSIRGNEQFF. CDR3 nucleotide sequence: TGTGCCAGTAGTATCCGGGGGAATGAGCAGTTCTTC.

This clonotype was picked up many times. The CDR3 sequence is CASSFSGSGGNEQFF. In DNA, the CDR3 is TGTGCCAGCAGTTTCAGCGGGAGCGGTGGCAATGAGCAGTTCTTC. The V and J genes are TRBV6-5 and TRBJ2-1, with 8 bases fitting TRBD2. The CDR3 is 15 residues long. Germline V gives CDR1 MNHEY, CDR2 SVGAGI. V trimming: 4 bases; J trimming: 6 bases; junction bases outside the gene matches: 8.

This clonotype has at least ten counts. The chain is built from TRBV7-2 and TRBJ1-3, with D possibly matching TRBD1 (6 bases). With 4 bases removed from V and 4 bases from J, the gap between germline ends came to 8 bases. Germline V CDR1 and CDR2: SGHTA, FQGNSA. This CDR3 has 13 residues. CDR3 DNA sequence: TGTGCCAGCAGCTCGGGACACGGAAACACCATATATTTT. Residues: CASSSGHGNTIYF.

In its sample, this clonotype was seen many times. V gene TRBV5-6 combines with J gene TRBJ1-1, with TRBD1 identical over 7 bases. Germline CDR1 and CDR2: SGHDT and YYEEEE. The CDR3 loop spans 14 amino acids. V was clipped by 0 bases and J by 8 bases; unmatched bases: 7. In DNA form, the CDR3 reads TGTGCCAGCAGCTTGGGACAGGGCGTCGTAGAAGCTTTCTTT. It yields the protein CASSLGQGVVEAFF.

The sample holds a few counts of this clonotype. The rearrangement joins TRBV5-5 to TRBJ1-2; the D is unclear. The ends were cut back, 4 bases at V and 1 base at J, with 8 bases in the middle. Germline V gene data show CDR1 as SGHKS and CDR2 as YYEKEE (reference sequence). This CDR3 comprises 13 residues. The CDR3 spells CASSPDLNYGYTF. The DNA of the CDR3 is TGTGCCAGCAGCCCGGATCTTAACTATGGCTACACCTTC.

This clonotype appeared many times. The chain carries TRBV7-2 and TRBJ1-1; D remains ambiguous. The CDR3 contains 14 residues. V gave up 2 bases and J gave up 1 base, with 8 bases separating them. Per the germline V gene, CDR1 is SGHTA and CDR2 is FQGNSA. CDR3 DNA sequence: TGTGCCAGCAGCTTAAGCAGAGCGAACACTGAAGCTTTCTTT. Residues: CASSLSRANTEAFF.

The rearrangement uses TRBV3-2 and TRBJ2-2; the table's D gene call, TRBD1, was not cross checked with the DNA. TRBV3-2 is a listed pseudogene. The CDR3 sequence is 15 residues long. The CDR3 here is CASSQPPGVPGELFF. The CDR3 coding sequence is TGTGCCAGCAGCCAACCCCCGGGAGTGCCCGGGGAGCTGTTTTTT.

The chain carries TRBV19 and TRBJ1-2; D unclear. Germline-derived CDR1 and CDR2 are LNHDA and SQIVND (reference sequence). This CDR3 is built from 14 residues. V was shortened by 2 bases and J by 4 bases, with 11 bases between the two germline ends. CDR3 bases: TGTGCCAGTAGTATACGTCCGGGTTCCTATGGCTACACCTTC. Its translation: CASSIRPGSYGYTF.

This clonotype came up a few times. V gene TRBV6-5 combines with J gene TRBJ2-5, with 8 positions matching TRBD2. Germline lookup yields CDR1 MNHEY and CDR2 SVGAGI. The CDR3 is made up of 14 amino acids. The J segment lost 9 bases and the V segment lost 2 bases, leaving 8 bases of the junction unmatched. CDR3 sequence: CASSYDRTSKAQYF. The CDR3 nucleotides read TGTGCCAGCAGTTACGATCGGACTAGCAAAGCCCAGTACTTC.

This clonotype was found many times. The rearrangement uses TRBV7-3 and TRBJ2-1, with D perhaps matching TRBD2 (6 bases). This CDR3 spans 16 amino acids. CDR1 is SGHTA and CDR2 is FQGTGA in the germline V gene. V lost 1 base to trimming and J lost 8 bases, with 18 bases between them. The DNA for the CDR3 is TGTGCCAGCAGCTTAAGCCCGGGACTGGCCGGGGATGAGCAGTTCTTC. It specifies CASSLSPGLAGDEQFF.

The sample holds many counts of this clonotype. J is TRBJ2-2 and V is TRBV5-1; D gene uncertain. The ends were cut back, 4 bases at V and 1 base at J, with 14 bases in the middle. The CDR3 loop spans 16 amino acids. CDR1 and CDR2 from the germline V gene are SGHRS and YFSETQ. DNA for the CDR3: TGCGCCAGCAGCCTGAGGAGTCTCGAGAACACCGGGGAGCTGTTTTTT. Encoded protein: CASSLRSLENTGELFF.

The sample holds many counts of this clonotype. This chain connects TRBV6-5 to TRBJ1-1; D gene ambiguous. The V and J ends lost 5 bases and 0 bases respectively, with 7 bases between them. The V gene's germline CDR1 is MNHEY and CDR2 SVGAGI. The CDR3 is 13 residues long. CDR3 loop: CASSPNMNTEAFF. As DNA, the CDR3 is TGTGCCAGCAGTCCAAACATGAACACTGAAGCTTTCTTT.

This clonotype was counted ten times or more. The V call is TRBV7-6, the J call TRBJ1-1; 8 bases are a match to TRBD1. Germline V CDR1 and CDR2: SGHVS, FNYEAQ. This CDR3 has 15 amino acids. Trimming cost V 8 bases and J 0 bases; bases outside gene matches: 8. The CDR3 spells CASRSRQGMNTEAFF. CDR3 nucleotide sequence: TGTGCCAGCCGATCACGACAGGGGATGAACACTGAAGCTTTCTTT.

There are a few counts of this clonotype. CDR3 in DNA: TGTGCCAGCAGCTTAGGGGCAGGACTAGTGTCTGAGACCCAGTACTTC. The encoded protein is CASSLGAGLVSETQYF. This sequence joins TRBV11-2 and TRBJ2-5, with 7 bases lining up with TRBD2. Germline V gives CDR1 SGHAT, CDR2 FQNNGV. Germline trimming cut 1 base from V and 5 bases from J; bases unmatched to any gene: 10. The CDR3 runs 16 residues.

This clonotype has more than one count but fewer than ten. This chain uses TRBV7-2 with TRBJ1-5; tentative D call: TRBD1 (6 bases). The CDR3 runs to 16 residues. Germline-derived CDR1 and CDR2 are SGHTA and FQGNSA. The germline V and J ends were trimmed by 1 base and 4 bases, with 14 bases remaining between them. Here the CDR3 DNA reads TGTGCCAGCAGCTTAGGGCGGCCAGGGGTAAATCAGCCCCAGCATTTT. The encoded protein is CASSLGRPGVNQPQHF.

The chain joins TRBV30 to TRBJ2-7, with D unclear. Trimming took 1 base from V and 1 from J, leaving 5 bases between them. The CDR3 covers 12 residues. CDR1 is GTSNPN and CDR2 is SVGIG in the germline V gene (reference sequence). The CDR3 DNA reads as TGTGCCTGGAGTGGGGTGTCCTACGAGCAGTACTTC. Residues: CAWSGVSYEQYF.

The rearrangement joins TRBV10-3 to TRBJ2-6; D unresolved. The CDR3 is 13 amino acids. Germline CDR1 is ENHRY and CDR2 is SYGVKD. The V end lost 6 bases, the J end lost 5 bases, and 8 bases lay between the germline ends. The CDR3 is CAIRGYWANVLTF. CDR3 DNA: TGTGCCATCAGGGGGTACTGGGCCAACGTCCTGACTTTC.

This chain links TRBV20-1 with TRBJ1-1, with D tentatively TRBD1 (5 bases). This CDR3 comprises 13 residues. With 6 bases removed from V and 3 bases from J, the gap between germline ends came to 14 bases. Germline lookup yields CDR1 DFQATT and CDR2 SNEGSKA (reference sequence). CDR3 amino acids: CSARAGIYTEAFF. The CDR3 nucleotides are TGCAGTGCCAGGGCGGGAATTTACACTGAAGCTTTCTTT.

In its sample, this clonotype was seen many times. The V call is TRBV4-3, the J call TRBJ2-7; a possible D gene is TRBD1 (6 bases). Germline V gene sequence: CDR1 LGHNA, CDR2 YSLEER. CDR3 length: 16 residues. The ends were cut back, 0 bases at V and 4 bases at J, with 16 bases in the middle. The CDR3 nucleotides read TGCGCCAGCAGCCAAGACGTGGTGGGCAGGGGATACGAGCAGTACTTC. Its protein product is CASSQDVVGRGYEQYF.

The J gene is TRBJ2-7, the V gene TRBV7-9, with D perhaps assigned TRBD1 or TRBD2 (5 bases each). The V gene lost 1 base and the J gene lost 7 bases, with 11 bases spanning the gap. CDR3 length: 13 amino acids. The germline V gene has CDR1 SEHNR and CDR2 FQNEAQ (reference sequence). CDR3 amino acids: CASSLVGTGEQYF. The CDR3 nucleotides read TGTGCCAGCAGCTTAGTCGGGACGGGGGAGCAGTACTTC.

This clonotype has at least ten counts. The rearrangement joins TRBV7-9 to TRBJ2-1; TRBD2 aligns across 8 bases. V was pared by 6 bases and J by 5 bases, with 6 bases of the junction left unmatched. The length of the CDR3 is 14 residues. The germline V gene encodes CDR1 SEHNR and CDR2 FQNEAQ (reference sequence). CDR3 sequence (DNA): TGTGCCAGCAGAAGGAGCGGGGGCAACAATGAGCAGTTCTTC. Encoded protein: CASRRSGGNNEQFF.

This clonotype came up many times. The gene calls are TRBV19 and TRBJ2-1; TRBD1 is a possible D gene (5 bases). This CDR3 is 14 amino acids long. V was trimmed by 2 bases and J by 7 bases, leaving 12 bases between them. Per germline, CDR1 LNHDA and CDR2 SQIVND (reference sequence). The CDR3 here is CASSITGPANEQFF. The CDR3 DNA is TGTGCCAGTAGTATAACAGGTCCAGCAAATGAGCAGTTCTTC.